Following are 27 T cell receptor beta chains from one sample sequenced in a study of regulatory T cells in long-lasting Graves disease. Investigators prepared the TCR beta libraries by applying iRepertoire HTBI primers and Arm-PCR of CDR3 regions. From the multiplex PCR reads, TCRdb called clonotypes with MiXCR, one entry per CDR3 protein. This sample yields 400,000 to 500,000 distinct CDR3 sequences, of which 21% are seen a single time; around an eighth belongs to the top ten. Time point indicated: persistent/refractory GD, antithyroid drugs over 5 years with positive TRAb. Extracted RNA from PBMCs served as the source of the TCR library. This material consisted of peripheral blood mononuclear cells (PBMCs), taken when the disease was refractory, from a patient treated with antithyroid drugs. The receptors derive from a female donor with Graves disease.

This clonotype has a count of ten or more. This CDR3 is CAISEPIRTGDGYTF. CDR3 nucleotides: TGTGCCATCAGTGAGCCAATAAGGACAGGGGATGGCTACACCTTC. The V and J genes are TRBV10-3 and TRBJ1-2; 9 nucleotides align to TRBD1. V lost 2 bases to trimming and J lost 6 bases; unmatched junction nucleotides: 7. The CDR3 has 15 residues. Germline V gene lookup returns CDR1 ENHRY and CDR2 SYGVKD.

This clonotype was picked up many times. The V and J genes are TRBV28 and TRBJ2-1, with 16 positions matching TRBD2. With V trimmed by 5 bases and J by 9 bases, 7 bases remained unmatched. CDR3 length: 16 residues. Per germline, CDR1 MDHEN and CDR2 SYDVKM. CDR3 coding DNA: TGTGCCAGCAGTCCAGGGACTAGCGGGAGGGTAATTGAGCAGTTCTTC. Amino acids: CASSPGTSGRVIEQFF.

This chain connects TRBV20-1 to TRBJ1-5, with 7 nucleotides matching TRBD1. V gave up 5 bases and J gave up 0 bases; unmatched junction bases: 10. CDR3 length: 16 residues. Germline CDR1 DFQATT, CDR2 SNEGSKA (reference sequence). The CDR3 nucleotides read TGCAGTGCTTCCTCCAGACAGGGAGCTAGCAATCAGCCCCAGCATTTT. Protein product: CSASSRQGASNQPQHF.

DNA of the CDR3: TGTGCCACCAGCAGGGACAGGGGGTCTGGAAACACCATATATTTT. Protein: CATSRDRGSGNTIYF. The gene calls are TRBV15 and TRBJ1-3; TRBD1 agrees at 10 bases. Germline lookup yields CDR1 LNHNV and CDR2 YYDKDF (reference sequence). This CDR3 is built from 15 residues. Trimming at V came to 3 bases and at J to 1 base, leaving 0 bases not matched to a gene.

This clonotype was counted many times. In DNA, the CDR3 is TGTGCCAGCAGCGTAGCTACTTGGGGTACTGAAGCTTTCTTT. Protein: CASSVATWGTEAFF. This rearrangement joins TRBV9 to TRBJ1-1; D remains ambiguous. V lost 0 bases and J lost 5, with 11 bases in between. The CDR3 covers 14 residues. CDR1 is SGDLS, CDR2 YYNGEE, per germline.

This clonotype was seen repeatedly, ten times or more. The V and J genes are TRBV12-3 or TRBV12-4 and TRBJ1-1, with D hard to call. The CDR3 spans 16 residues. V was cut by 7 bases and J by 6 bases, with 24 bases left in between. This CDR3 reads CASNTPGSGRNPEAFF. For the CDR3, the DNA is TGTGCCAGCAACACCCCCGGGTCAGGAAGAAACCCTGAAGCTTTCTTT.

The table lists this clonotype with many counts. This rearrangement joins TRBV28 to TRBJ1-1; D not certain. CDR3 size: 12 residues. Per the germline V gene, CDR1 is MDHEN and CDR2 is SYDVKM. Trimming shortened V by 6 bases and J by 3 bases, and 8 bases separated the two germline ends. In nucleotides, the CDR3 is TGTGCCAGCAGCATGGGATACACTGAAGCTTTCTTT. This sequence encodes CASSMGYTEAFF.

This clonotype was detected only a few times. The V gene is TRBV2, the J gene TRBJ2-3, with D hard to call. Trimming removed 4 bases at V and 4 bases at J, with 6 bases between. The germline V gene has CDR1 SNHLY and CDR2 FYNNEI. This CDR3 spans 12 amino acids. The CDR3 region has the DNA TGTGCCAGCAGTGGCCTAGCAGATACGCAGTATTTT. Encoded protein: CASSGLADTQYF.

This clonotype has ten or more counts. The chain couples TRBV6-1 to TRBJ2-4, with D perhaps TRBD2 (5 bases). Germline V gene sequence: CDR1 MNHNS, CDR2 SASEGT. CDR3 length: 14 residues. The V end lost 5 bases, the J end lost 7 bases, and 15 bases lay between the germline ends. DNA for the CDR3: TGTGCCAGCAGTCAACCTAGCCCTGGGAACATTCAGTACTTC. This translates into CASSQPSPGNIQYF.

Comments on this clonotype: This sequence may be a read error, since a much larger clone differs from it by one base. The chain employs TRBV3-1 and TRBJ2-2; 7 bases are a match to TRBD2. CDR1 LGHDT and CDR2 YNNKEL come from the germline V gene (reference sequence). The CDR3 extends over 14 amino acids. Written as DNA, the CDR3 is TGTGCCAGCAGCCAATTGACGAGTGGCGGGGGGCTGTTTTTT. This translates into CASSQLTSGGGLFF.

At least ten counts were recorded for this clonotype. This chain joins TRBV6-5 and TRBJ1-4; no reliable D call. The germline V gene has CDR1 MNHEY and CDR2 SVGAGI. CDR3 length: 17 residues. V was cut by 4 bases and J by 0 bases, with 15 bases left in between. The CDR3 region is CASSSLGSGATNEKLFF. CDR3 nucleotides: TGTGCCAGCAGTTCCCTCGGCAGCGGTGCAACTAATGAAAAACTGTTTTTT.

Only a few counts were recorded for this clonotype. The genes are TRBV15 and TRBJ2-2, with 9 bases aligning to TRBD2. Germline-derived CDR1 and CDR2 are LNHNV and YYDKDF (reference sequence). J lost 3 bases, V lost 1 base, and 18 bases had no gene match. This CDR3 region has 21 residues. CDR3 nucleotides: TGTGCCACCAGCAGAGGATACCGTGTTAGCGGGAGAGGATCGGACACCGGGGAGCTGTTTTTT. The encoded protein is CATSRGYRVSGRGSDTGELFF.

J is TRBJ1-2 and V is TRBV2, with 9 bases lining up with TRBD1. The CDR3 spans 15 residues. Germline V CDR1 and CDR2: SNHLY, FYNNEI. After removal of 6 bases from V and 3 bases from J, the junction contained 8 bases not matched to a gene. The CDR3 DNA follows: TGTGCCAGCAGGCTACAGGGGGCGCGTGACTATGGCTACACCTTC. It translates to CASRLQGARDYGYTF.

This clonotype was seen repeatedly, ten times or more. The rearrangement links TRBV2 to TRBJ2-7; D unclear. This CDR3 region has 11 residues. V dropped 3 bases and J dropped 4 bases, with 4 bases sitting between them. Germline lookup yields CDR1 SNHLY and CDR2 FYNNEI. The CDR3 loop is CASSDWYEQYF. In nucleotides, the CDR3 is TGTGCCAGCAGTGACTGGTACGAGCAGTACTTC.

In its sample, this clonotype was seen many times. V is TRBV6-1 and J is TRBJ2-5; D may be TRBD2 (6 bases). Trimming cost V 8 bases and J 5 bases, with 24 bases left between them. The CDR3 length is 16 residues. In germline, CDR1 is MNHNS, CDR2 SASEGT. The CDR3 reads CASQSLEWRGAETQYF. CDR3 coding DNA: TGTGCCAGCCAAAGTTTAGAGTGGAGGGGCGCGGAGACCCAGTACTTC.

This chain joins TRBV20-1 and TRBJ2-5; D gene ambiguous. V was trimmed by 3 bases and J by 4 bases, leaving 15 bases between them. CDR1 DFQATT and CDR2 SNEGSKA come from the germline V gene (reference sequence). The CDR3 sequence is 14 residues long. CDR3 DNA: TGCAGTGCTAGCACCATCGGGCTACGAGAGACCCAGTACTTC. It is translated as CSASTIGLRETQYF.

This clonotype was found many times. The chain links TRBV2 to TRBJ1-1, with D maybe TRBD1 (5 bases). The CDR3 is made up of 15 amino acids. CDR1 SNHLY and CDR2 FYNNEI come from the germline V gene. V was cut by 10 bases and J by 1 base, with 19 bases left in between. Here the CDR3 reads CATRATTTENTEAFF. The CDR3 coding sequence is TGTGCCACCCGCGCCACAACGACAGAGAACACTGAAGCTTTCTTT.

The V gene is TRBV29-1, the J gene TRBJ1-3; D remains unclear. Germline V gene sequence: CDR1 SQVTM, CDR2 ANQGSEA. The CDR3 contains 17 residues. The V end lost 5 bases, the J end lost 3 bases, and 23 bases lay between the germline ends. The CDR3 DNA is TGCAGCGTTTCCCGGGTCCTAAGGAAAATCTGTGGAAACACCATATATTTT. Translation gives CSVSRVLRKICGNTIYF.

The chain carries TRBV29-1 and TRBJ2-1; D may correspond to TRBD1 or TRBD2 (5 bases each). V was pared by 4 bases and J by 6 bases, with 10 bases between. This CDR3 has 12 residues. Germline loops: CDR1 SQVTM, CDR2 ANQGSEA. The CDR3 DNA follows: TGCAGCGTTGTGAGGGGTGTCAATGAGCAGTTCTTC. Translation gives CSVVRGVNEQFF.

The CDR3 spells CASSQPGEKLFF. DNA of the CDR3: TGCGCCAGCAGCCAGCCCGGTGAAAAACTGTTTTTT. The chain links TRBV4-1 to TRBJ1-4; D uncertain. Trimming took off 3 bases at V and 7 bases at J, with 6 bases between the two ends. CDR1 and CDR2 (germline): MGHRA, YSYEKL. This CDR3 region has 12 residues.

Many counts were recorded for this clonotype. The genes are TRBV20-1 and TRBJ1-2; unclear D gene. The germline V gene has CDR1 DFQATT and CDR2 SNEGSKA (reference sequence). This CDR3 comprises 12 residues. Trimming took 5 bases from V and 2 from J, leaving 9 bases between them. For the CDR3, the DNA is TGCAGTGCTGGGCAGCCAAACTATGGCTACACCTTC. This encodes CSAGQPNYGYTF.

This clonotype was detected ten times or more. This rearrangement joins TRBV6-1 to TRBJ1-4; no firm D call. The CDR3 spans 13 residues. V was shortened by 8 bases and J by 8 bases, with 15 bases between the two germline ends. Germline V gene lookup returns CDR1 MNHNS and CDR2 SASEGT. The CDR3 DNA follows: TGTGCCAGCGGTCCAAGCCCGGGGGAAAAACTGTTTTTT. This encodes CASGPSPGEKLFF.

The rearrangement joins TRBV15 to TRBJ1-5; tentatively, D is TRBD1 (6 bases). V lost 0 bases and J lost 3, with 12 bases in between. The CDR3 loop spans 16 amino acids. The germline CDR1 and CDR2 sequences are LNHNV and YYDKDF (reference sequence). In DNA form, the CDR3 reads TGTGCCACCAGCAGAGATTCAGGGGCTAACAATCAGCCCCAGCATTTT. Protein product: CATSRDSGANNQPQHF.

The V call is TRBV6-1, the J call TRBJ2-1; TRBD1 matches at 9 bases. Germline CDR1 reads MNHNS; CDR2 reads SASEGT. The CDR3 covers 14 residues. J was trimmed by 7 bases and V by 4 bases; bases with no gene match: 5. CDR3 amino acids: CASSATGGTNEQFF. The CDR3, as DNA: TGTGCCAGCAGTGCGACAGGGGGAACGAATGAGCAGTTCTTC.

There are a few counts of this clonotype. J is TRBJ2-7 and V is TRBV5-1, with D unclear. Looked up from germline, CDR1 is SGHRS and CDR2 is YFSETQ. The CDR3 loop spans 15 amino acids. V gave up 3 bases and J gave up 2 bases, with 15 bases separating them. The CDR3 region has the DNA TGCGCCAGCAGCTCCGGGTCCCCGAGGCCCTACGAGCAGTACTTC. Translation: CASSSGSPRPYEQYF.

This clonotype was seen at least ten times. This chain connects TRBV10-3 to TRBJ1-2; maybe TRBD1 (5 bases). The CDR3 loop spans 17 amino acids. Trimming stripped 0 bases from V and 3 bases from J, with 17 bases between. Per the germline V gene, CDR1 is ENHRY and CDR2 is SYGVKD. CDR3 residues: CAISESIRQPVDYGYTF. The CDR3 DNA sequence: TGTGCCATCAGTGAGTCGATACGACAGCCAGTTGACTATGGCTACACCTTC.

This clonotype was detected only a few times. This chain connects TRBV6-1 to TRBJ2-7; no firm D call. The V gene's germline CDR1 is MNHNS and CDR2 SASEGT. V was shortened by 8 bases and J by 4 bases, with 9 bases between the two germline ends. The CDR3 length is 11 residues. The DNA of the CDR3 is TGTGCCAGCGGTCCAGATTACGAGCAGTACTTC. Translation: CASGPDYEQYF.